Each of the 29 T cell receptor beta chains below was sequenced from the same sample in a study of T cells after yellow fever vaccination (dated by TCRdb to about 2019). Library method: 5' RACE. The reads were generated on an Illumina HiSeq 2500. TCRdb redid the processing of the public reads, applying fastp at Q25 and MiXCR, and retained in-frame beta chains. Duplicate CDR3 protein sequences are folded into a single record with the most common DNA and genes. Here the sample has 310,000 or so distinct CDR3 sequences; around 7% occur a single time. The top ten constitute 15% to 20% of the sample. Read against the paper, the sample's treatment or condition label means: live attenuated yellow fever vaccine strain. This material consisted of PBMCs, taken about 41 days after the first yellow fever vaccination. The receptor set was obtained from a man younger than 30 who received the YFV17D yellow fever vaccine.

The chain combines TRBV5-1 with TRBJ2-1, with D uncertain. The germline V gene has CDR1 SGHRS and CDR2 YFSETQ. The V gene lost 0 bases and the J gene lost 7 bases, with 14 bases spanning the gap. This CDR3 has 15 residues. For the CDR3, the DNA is TGCGCCAGCAGCTTGGCGGCTCCTTATAGGAATGAGCAGTTCTTC. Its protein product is CASSLAAPYRNEQFF.

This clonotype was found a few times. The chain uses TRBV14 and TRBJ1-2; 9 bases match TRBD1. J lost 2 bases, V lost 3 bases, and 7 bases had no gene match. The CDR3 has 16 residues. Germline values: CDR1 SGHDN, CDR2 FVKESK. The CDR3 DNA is TGTGCCAGCAGCCACCCCGGGACAGGGATCAACTATGGCTACACCTTC. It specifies CASSHPGTGINYGYTF.

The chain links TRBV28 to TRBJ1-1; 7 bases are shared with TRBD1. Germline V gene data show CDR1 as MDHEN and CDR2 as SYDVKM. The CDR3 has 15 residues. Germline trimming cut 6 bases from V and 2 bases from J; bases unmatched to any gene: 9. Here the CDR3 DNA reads TGTGCCAGCAGCCAACAGGGGATTAGAAACACTGAAGCTTTCTTT. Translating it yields CASSQQGIRNTEAFF.

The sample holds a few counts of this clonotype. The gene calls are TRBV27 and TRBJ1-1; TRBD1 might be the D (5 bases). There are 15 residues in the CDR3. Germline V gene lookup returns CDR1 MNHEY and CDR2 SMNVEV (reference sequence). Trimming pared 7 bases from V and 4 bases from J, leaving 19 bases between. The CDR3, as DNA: TGTGCCAGCAAAAAGGGCGAAGGGGCAATCACTGAAGCTTTCTTT. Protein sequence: CASKKGEGAITEAFF.

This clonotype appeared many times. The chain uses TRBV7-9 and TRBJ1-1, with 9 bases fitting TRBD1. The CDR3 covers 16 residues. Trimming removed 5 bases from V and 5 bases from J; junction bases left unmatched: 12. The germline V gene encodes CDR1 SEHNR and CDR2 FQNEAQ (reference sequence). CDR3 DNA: TGTGCCAGCAGCCTTATAACAGGGGGCTCCCGGACTGAAGCTTTCTTT. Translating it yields CASSLITGGSRTEAFF.

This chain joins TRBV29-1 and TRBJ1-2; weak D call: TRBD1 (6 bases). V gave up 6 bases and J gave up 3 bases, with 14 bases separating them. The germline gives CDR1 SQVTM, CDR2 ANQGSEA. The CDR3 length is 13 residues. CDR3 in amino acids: CSVGGGAHYGYTF. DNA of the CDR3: TGCAGCGTGGGGGGGGGCGCCCACTATGGCTACACCTTC.

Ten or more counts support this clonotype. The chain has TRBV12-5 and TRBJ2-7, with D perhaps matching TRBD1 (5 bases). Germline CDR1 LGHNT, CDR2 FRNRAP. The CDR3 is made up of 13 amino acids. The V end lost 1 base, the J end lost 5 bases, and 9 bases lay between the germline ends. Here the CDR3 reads CASGLEGFNEQYF. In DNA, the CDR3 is TGTGCTAGTGGTTTGGAGGGGTTCAACGAGCAGTACTTC.

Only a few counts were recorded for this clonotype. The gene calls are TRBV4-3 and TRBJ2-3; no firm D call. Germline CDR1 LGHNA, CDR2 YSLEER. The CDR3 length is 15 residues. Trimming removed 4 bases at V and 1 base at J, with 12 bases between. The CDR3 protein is CASSPLALGTDTQYF. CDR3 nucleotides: TGCGCCAGCAGCCCCCTGGCCCTAGGCACAGATACGCAGTATTTT.

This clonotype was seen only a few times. CDR3 DNA sequence: TGCGCCAGCAGCCAAGGCCTGACAGGGATTCGGGGCACCATATATTTT. This gives the protein CASSQGLTGIRGTIYF. V and J are TRBV4-3 and TRBJ1-3; 7 bases align to TRBD1. Germline CDR1 and CDR2: LGHNA and YSLEER. The CDR3 is made up of 16 amino acids. After removal of 1 base from V and 9 bases from J, the junction contained 12 bases not matched to a gene.

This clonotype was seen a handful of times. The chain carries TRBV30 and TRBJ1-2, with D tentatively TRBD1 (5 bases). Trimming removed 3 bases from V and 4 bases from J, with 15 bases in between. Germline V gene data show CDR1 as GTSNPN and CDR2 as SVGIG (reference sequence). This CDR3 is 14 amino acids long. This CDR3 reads CAWRGLRGPYGYTF. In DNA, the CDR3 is TGTGCCTGGAGAGGGTTAAGGGGCCCCTATGGCTACACCTTC.

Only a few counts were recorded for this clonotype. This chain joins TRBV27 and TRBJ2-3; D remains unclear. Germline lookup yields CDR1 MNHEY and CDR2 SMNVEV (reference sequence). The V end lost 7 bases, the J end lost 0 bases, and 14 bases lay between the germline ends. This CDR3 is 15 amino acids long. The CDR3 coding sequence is TGTGCCAGCACCCCCGCTCAGAGTAGCACAGATACGCAGTATTTT. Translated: CASTPAQSSTDTQYF.

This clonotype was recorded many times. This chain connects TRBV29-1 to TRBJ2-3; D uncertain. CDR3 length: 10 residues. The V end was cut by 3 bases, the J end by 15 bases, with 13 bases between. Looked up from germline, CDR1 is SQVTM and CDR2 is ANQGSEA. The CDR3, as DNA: TGCAGCGTTGAGTTCCCGACCACTTATTTT. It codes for CSVEFPTTYF.

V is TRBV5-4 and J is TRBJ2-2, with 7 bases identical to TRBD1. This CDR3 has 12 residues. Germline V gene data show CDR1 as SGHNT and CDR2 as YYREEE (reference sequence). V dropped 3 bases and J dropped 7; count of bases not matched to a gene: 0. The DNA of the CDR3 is TGTGCCAGCAGCTGGGACAGCGGGGAGCTGTTTTTT. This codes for CASSWDSGELFF. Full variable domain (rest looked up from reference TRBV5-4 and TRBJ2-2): ETGVTQSPTHLIKTRGQQVTLRCSSQSGHNTVSWYQQALGQGPQFIFQYYREEENGRGNFPPRFSGLQFPNYSSELNVNALELDDSALYLCASSWDSGELFFGEGSRLTVL.

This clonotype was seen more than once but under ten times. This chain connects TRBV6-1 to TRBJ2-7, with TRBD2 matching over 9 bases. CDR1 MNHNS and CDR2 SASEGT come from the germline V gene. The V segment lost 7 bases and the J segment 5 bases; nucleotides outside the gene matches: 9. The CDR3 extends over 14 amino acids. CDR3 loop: CASKAAGGPNEQYV. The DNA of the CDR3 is TGTGCCAGCAAGGCCGCGGGGGGGCCAAACGAGCAGTACGTC.

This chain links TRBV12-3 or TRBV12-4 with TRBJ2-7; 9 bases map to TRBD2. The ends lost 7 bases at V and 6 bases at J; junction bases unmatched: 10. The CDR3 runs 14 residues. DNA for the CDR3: TGTGCCAGCACTCGCGGGGGGGCAACAGGCGAGCAGTACTTC. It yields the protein CASTRGGATGEQYF.

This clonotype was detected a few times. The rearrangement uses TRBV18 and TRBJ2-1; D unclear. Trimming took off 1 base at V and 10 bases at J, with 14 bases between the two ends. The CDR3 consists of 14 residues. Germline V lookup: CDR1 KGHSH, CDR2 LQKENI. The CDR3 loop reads CASSPLYLVDEQFF. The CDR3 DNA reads TGTGCCAGCTCACCACTTTACCTAGTGGACGAGCAGTTCTTC.

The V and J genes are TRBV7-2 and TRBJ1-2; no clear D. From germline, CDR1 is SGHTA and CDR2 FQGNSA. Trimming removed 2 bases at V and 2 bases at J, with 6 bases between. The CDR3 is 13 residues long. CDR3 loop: CASSLTRNYGYTF. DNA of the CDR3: TGTGCCAGCAGCTTAACCAGGAACTATGGCTACACCTTC.

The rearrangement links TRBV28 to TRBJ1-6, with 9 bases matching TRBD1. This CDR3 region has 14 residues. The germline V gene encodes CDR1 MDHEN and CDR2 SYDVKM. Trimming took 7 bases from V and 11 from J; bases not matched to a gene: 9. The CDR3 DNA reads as TGTGCCAGCACTCGGACAGGGGTTAGGCCACCCCTCCACTTT. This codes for CASTRTGVRPPLHF.

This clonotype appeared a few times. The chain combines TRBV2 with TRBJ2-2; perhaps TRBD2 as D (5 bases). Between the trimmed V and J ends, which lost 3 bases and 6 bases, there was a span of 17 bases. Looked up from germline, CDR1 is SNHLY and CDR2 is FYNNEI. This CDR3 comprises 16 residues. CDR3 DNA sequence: TGTGCCAGCAGTGAGGCGTGGTCGGGATTCCCCGGGGAGCTGTTTTTT. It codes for CASSEAWSGFPGELFF.

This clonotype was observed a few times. The CDR3 DNA follows: TGTGCCACCCGTAGTTTCAACAATGAGCAGTTCTTC. This sequence encodes CATRSFNNEQFF. The J gene is TRBJ2-1, the V gene TRBV11-2; D is uncertain. V lost 10 bases and J 5 bases, leaving 12 bases between the germline ends. In germline, CDR1 is SGHAT, CDR2 FQNNGV. This CDR3 is built from 12 residues.

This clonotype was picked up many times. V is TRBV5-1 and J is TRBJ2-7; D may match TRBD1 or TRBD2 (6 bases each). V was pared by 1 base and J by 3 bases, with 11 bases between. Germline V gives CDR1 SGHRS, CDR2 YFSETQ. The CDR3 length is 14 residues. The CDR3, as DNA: TGCGCCAGCAGCTTGAATGGGGGGCACTACGAGCAGTACTTC. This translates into CASSLNGGHYEQYF. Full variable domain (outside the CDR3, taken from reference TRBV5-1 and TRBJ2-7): KAGVTQTPRYLIKTRGQQVTLSCSPISGHRSVSWYQQTPGQGLQFLFEYFSETQRNKGNFPGRFSGRQFSNSRSEMNVSTLELGDSALYLCASSLNGGHYEQYFGPGTRLTVT.

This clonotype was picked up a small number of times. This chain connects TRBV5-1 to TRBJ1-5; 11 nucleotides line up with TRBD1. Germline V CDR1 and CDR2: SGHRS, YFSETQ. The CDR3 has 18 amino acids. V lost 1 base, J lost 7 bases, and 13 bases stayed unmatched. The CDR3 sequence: CASSLTASGTGGDQPQHF. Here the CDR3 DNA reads TGCGCCAGCAGCTTGACGGCTAGCGGGACAGGGGGGGACCAGCCCCAGCATTTT. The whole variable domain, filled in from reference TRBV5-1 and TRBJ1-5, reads KAGVTQTPRYLIKTRGQQVTLSCSPISGHRSVSWYQQTPGQGLQFLFEYFSETQRNKGNFPGRFSGRQFSNSRSEMNVSTLELGDSALYLCASSLTASGTGGDQPQHFGDGTRLSIL.

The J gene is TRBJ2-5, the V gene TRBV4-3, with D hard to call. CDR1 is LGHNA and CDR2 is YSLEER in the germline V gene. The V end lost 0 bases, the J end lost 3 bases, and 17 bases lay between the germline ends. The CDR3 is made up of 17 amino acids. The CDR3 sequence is CASSQEVGASRKETQYF. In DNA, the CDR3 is TGCGCCAGCAGCCAAGAAGTAGGCGCCAGCCGAAAAGAGACCCAGTACTTC.

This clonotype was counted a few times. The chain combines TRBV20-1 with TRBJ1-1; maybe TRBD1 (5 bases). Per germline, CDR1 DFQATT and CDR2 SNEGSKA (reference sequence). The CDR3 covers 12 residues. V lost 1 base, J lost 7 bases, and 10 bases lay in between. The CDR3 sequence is CSARALGGEAFF. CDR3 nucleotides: TGCAGTGCTAGAGCCCTCGGGGGTGAAGCTTTCTTT.

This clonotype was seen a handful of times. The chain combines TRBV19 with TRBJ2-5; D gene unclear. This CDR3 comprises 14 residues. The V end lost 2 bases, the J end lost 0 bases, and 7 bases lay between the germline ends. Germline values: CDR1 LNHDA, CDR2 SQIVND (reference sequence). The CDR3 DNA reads TGTGCCAGTAGTATATTTCCCGACCAAGAGACCCAGTACTTC. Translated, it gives CASSIFPDQETQYF.

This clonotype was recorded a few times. CDR3 sequence reads: CASHKPGQQNTEAFF. CDR3 nucleotide sequence: TGTGCCAGCCACAAACCGGGACAGCAGAACACTGAAGCTTTCTTT. The chain couples TRBV18 to TRBJ1-1; TRBD1 agrees at 7 bases. The CDR3 consists of 15 residues. The germline CDR1 and CDR2 sequences are KGHSH and LQKENI. V lost 8 bases to trimming and J lost 1 base; unmatched junction nucleotides: 10.

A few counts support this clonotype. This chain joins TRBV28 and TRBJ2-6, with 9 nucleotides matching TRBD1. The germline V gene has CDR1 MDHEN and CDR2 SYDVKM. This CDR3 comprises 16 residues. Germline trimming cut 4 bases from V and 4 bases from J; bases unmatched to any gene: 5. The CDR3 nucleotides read TGTGCCAGCAGTTCATGGACAGGGGACGGGGCCAACGTCCTGACTTTC. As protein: CASSSWTGDGANVLTF.

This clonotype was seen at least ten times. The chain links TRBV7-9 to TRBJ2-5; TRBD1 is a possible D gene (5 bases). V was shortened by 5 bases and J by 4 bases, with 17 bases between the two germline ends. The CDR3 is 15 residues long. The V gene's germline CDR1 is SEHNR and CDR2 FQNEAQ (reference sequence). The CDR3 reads CASSPPRTPRETQYF. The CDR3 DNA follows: TGTGCCAGCAGCCCCCCCCGGACACCTAGAGAGACCCAGTACTTC. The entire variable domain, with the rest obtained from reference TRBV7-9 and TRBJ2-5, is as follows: DTGVSQNPRHKITKRGQNVTFRCDPISEHNRLYWYRQTLGQGPEFLTYFQNEAQLEKSRLLSDRFSAERPKGSFSTLEIQRTEQGDSAMYLCASSPPRTPRETQYFGPGTRLLVL.

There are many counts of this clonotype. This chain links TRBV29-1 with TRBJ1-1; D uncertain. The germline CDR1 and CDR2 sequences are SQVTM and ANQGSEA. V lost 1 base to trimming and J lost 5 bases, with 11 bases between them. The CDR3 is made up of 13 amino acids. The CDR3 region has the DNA TGCAGCGTTGAAGTTTCTCGAAAGACTGAAGCTTTCTTT. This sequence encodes CSVEVSRKTEAFF.